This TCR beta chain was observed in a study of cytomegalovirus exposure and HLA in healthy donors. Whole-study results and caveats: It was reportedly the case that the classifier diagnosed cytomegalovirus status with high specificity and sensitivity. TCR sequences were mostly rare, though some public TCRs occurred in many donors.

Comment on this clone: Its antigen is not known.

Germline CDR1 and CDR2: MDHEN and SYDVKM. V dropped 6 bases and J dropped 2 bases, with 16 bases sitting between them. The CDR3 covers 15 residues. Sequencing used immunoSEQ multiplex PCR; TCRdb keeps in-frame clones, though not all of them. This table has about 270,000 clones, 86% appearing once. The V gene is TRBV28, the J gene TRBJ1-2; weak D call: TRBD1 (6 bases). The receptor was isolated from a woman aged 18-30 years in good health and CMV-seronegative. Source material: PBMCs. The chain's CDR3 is CASSLQGNGNYGYTF. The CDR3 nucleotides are TGTGCCAGCAGCCTACAGGGAAACGGGAACTATGGCTACACCTTC.